Listed here are 31 T cell receptor beta chains from one sample, sequenced in a study of cytomegalovirus exposure and HLA in healthy donors (dated by TCRdb to about 2017). Libraries were built with the immunoSEQ multiplex PCR assay. For the multiplex PCR, a mixture combining 60 forward primers for TCR Vbeta segments and 13 reverse primers for TCR Jbeta segments was used. In TCRdb, the immuneACCESS table is reduced to in-frame sequences with V and J assigned. These tables do not hold every clone; where another copy was compared, an unresolved V gene accounts for under half, and the others remain unexplained. This sample has about 92,000 clones in its table, and about 84% of those were observed once. Roughly 1.2% of the sample rests with the top ten. Sequencing was performed on PBMCs. These TCRs come from a girl aged 2 to 9 in good health and CMV-seropositive.

This chain uses TRBV7-9 with TRBJ1-1, with D hard to call. V was cut by 5 bases and J by 7 bases, with 14 bases left in between. The CDR3 is 13 amino acids. Germline CDR1 is SEHNR and CDR2 is FQNEAQ (reference sequence). CDR3 protein: CASSVVKSFEAFF. The CDR3 bases are TGTGCCAGCAGCGTAGTTAAGAGTTTTGAAGCTTTCTTT.

The chain employs TRBV5-1 and TRBJ2-1, with 12 bases that match TRBD2. The CDR3 runs to 16 residues. The V gene's germline CDR1 is SGHRS and CDR2 YFSETQ. The V gene end was trimmed by 4 bases and the J gene end by 4 bases; junction bases not matched to a gene: 6. CDR3 protein: CASSRELAGGYNEQFF. The DNA for the CDR3 is TGCGCCAGCAGCAGGGAACTAGCGGGGGGATACAATGAGCAGTTCTTC.

V and J are TRBV4-3 and TRBJ2-1; 7 bases are a match to TRBD2. Germline V lookup: CDR1 LGHNA, CDR2 YSLEER. This CDR3 has 20 residues. V dropped 2 bases and J dropped 3; count of bases not matched to a gene: 19. The CDR3 protein is CASSQRKGLTNPLSYNEQFF. CDR3 in DNA: TGCGCCAGCAGCCAACGAAAGGGACTAACCAACCCTCTCAGCTACAATGAGCAGTTCTTC.

The chain links TRBV11-1 to TRBJ2-7; 7 positions match TRBD1. Germline V lookup: CDR1 SGHAT, CDR2 FQDESV (reference sequence). The trim removed 6 bases at V and 5 bases at J, leaving 10 bases unmatched. This CDR3 contains 14 residues. The CDR3 region is CASRQIDRVHEQYF. The CDR3 coding sequence is TGTGCCAGCAGACAAATCGACAGGGTGCACGAGCAGTACTTC.

The chain employs TRBV6-1 and TRBJ2-7, with 8 positions matching TRBD1. J lost 4 bases, V lost 3 bases, and 5 bases had no gene match. The V gene's germline CDR1 is MNHNS and CDR2 SASEGT. This CDR3 is 14 amino acids long. This CDR3 is CASSDGDRWYEQYF. The CDR3 nucleotides read TGTGCCAGCAGTGATGGGGACAGGTGGTACGAGCAGTACTTC.

The rearrangement uses TRBV29-1 and TRBJ2-1, with D possibly TRBD1 on 6 matching bases. The germline CDR1 and CDR2 sequences are SQVTM and ANQGSEA. This CDR3 region has 13 residues. V was shortened by 1 base and J by 10 bases, with 14 bases between the two germline ends. The CDR3 coding sequence is TGCAGCGTTGAAGCCACCAGGGGATACGAGCAGTTCTTC. It translates to CSVEATRGYEQFF.

This clone was recorded once. The chain carries TRBV4-1 and TRBJ2-7, with 9 bases matching TRBD2. The CDR3 has 16 amino acids. Looked up from germline, CDR1 is MGHRA and CDR2 is YSYEKL. V dropped 4 bases and J dropped 0; count of bases not matched to a gene: 7. The CDR3 DNA sequence: TGCGCCAGCAGCCGAAATAGCGGGAGTCACTCCTACGAGCAGTACTTC. It is translated as CASSRNSGSHSYEQYF.

The rearrangement uses TRBV5-1 and TRBJ1-3; D is undetermined. The V end was cut by 2 bases, the J end by 4 bases, with 13 bases between. The CDR3 has 15 amino acids. Germline CDR1 is SGHRS and CDR2 is YFSETQ. The CDR3 DNA reads as TGCGCCAGCAGCTTAGGACCTGGCGGGGGAAACACCATATATTTT. It yields the protein CASSLGPGGGNTIYF.

In its sample, this clone was seen a few times. The chain uses TRBV5-1 and TRBJ1-1; D unclear. Trimming pared 5 bases from V and 5 bases from J, leaving 16 bases between. Germline assignment: CDR1 SGHRS and CDR2 YFSETQ. This CDR3 spans 14 amino acids. CDR3 amino acids: CASRTDGRETEAFF. CDR3 nucleotides: TGCGCCAGCAGAACAGACGGTCGGGAAACTGAAGCTTTCTTT.

V gene TRBV30 combines with J gene TRBJ2-6, with D uncertain. CDR1 and CDR2 from the germline V gene are GTSNPN and SVGIG (reference sequence). V was trimmed by 4 bases and J by 4 bases, leaving 8 bases between them. CDR3 length: 13 amino acids. The CDR3 coding sequence is TGTGCCTGGACTGCGCCGGGGGCCAACGTCCTGACTTTC. Its translation is CAWTAPGANVLTF.

The J gene is TRBJ2-7, the V gene TRBV10-3, with 9 bases matching TRBD2. The CDR3 has 14 amino acids. Germline V CDR1 and CDR2: ENHRY, SYGVKD. The J segment lost 6 bases and the V segment lost 2 bases, leaving 5 bases of the junction unmatched. For the CDR3, the DNA is TGTGCCATCAGTGAGACTAGCGGGCGGGTCGAGCAGTACTTC. Residues: CAISETSGRVEQYF.

J is TRBJ2-6 and V is TRBV4-1, with 8 bases lining up with TRBD1. V trimming: 3 bases; J trimming: 3 bases; junction bases outside the gene matches: 16. Germline CDR1 MGHRA, CDR2 YSYEKL. The CDR3 extends over 20 amino acids. CDR3 residues: CASSHLRTGYPKVGANVLTF. CDR3 coding DNA: TGCGCCAGCAGCCACCTACGGACAGGGTATCCCAAAGTTGGGGCCAACGTCCTGACTTTC.

This chain connects TRBV2 to TRBJ1-2; TRBD1 matches 8 bases. V shed 1 base, J shed 5 bases, and the junction held 6 bases outside the gene matches. The CDR3 is made up of 15 amino acids. Germline-derived CDR1 and CDR2 are SNHLY and FYNNEI. CDR3 region: CASSEDRGGFYGYTF. The CDR3 coding sequence is TGTGCCAGCAGTGAAGACAGGGGGGGCTTTTATGGCTACACCTTC.

This clone was counted only a few times. The chain carries TRBV29-1 and TRBJ2-1; D might be TRBD2 (7 bases). Germline assignment: CDR1 SQVTM and CDR2 ANQGSEA. The CDR3 covers 14 residues. The ends were cut back, 7 bases at V and 4 bases at J, with 17 bases in the middle. CDR3 DNA sequence: TGCAGCGGCATTGGCGGGGGCGCGTACAATGAGCAGTTCTTC. Protein sequence: CSGIGGGAYNEQFF.

V and J are TRBV13 and TRBJ1-4; D is possibly TRBD1 (5 bases). The V end was cut by 3 bases, the J end by 3 bases, with 14 bases between. Per germline, CDR1 PRHDT and CDR2 FYEKMQ (reference sequence). The CDR3 sequence is 16 residues long. The CDR3 coding sequence is TGTGCCAGCAGCTTCAGGGTGTTAGCGGCTAATGAAAAACTGTTTTTT. It translates to CASSFRVLAANEKLFF.

V and J are TRBV5-8 and TRBJ2-7; unclear D gene. The CDR3 extends over 12 amino acids. V shed 6 bases and J shed 5 bases, with 12 bases lying between them. CDR1 is SGHTS, CDR2 YDEGEE, per germline. The CDR3 reads CASTIRSDEQYF. The CDR3 DNA reads as TGTGCCAGCACCATCCGGTCGGACGAGCAGTACTTC.

This clone was picked up a small number of times. As DNA, the CDR3 is TGCGCCAGCACCACGAACTTCGGGGAAAACACTGAAGCTTTCTTT. This translates into CASTTNFGENTEAFF. The chain recombines TRBV4-1 with TRBJ1-1; D not resolved. Germline CDR1 is MGHRA and CDR2 is YSYEKL. This CDR3 has 15 amino acids. Deletions cut 7 bases from V and 2 bases from J, with 17 bases between.

This rearrangement joins TRBV7-2 to TRBJ1-2; 11 nucleotides align to TRBD1. The CDR3 sequence is 14 residues long. J was trimmed by 7 bases and V by 5 bases; bases with no gene match: 6. CDR1 is SGHTA and CDR2 is FQGNSA in the germline V gene. Written as DNA, the CDR3 is TGTGCCAGCAGCACCTGGACAGGGGGCATTGGCTACACCTTC. It specifies CASSTWTGGIGYTF.

The chain recombines TRBV4-2 with TRBJ1-2; 10 bases agree with TRBD1. Germline CDR1 LGHNA, CDR2 YNFKEQ. The CDR3 length is 18 residues. After removal of 0 bases from V and 6 bases from J, the junction contained 13 bases not matched to a gene. DNA of the CDR3: TGTGCCAGCAGCCAAGACCTACCCGGGACAGGGGTTACTGATGGCTACACCTTC. Its protein product is CASSQDLPGTGVTDGYTF.

The V and J genes are TRBV6-5 and TRBJ1-2; D ambiguous. Between the trimmed V and J ends, which lost 4 bases and 0 bases, there was a span of 9 bases. CDR3 size: 14 residues. CDR1 is MNHEY and CDR2 is SVGAGI in the germline V gene. CDR3 sequence reads: CASSSPGANYGYTF. CDR3 bases: TGTGCCAGCAGTTCCCCTGGAGCTAACTATGGCTACACCTTC.

V and J are TRBV27 and TRBJ1-5; D perhaps matches TRBD1 (5 bases). The CDR3 totals 15 residues. V was cut by 3 bases and J by 2 bases, with 11 bases left in between. Germline V gene data show CDR1 as MNHEY and CDR2 as SMNVEV (reference sequence). The CDR3 loop is CASSFGGGGNQPQHF. CDR3 nucleotide sequence: TGTGCCAGCAGTTTCGGCGGGGGTGGCAATCAGCCCCAGCATTTT.

This chain links TRBV4-2 with TRBJ2-1; possibly TRBD2 for D (5 bases). CDR1 is LGHNA and CDR2 is YNFKEQ in the germline V gene. V was pared by 0 bases and J by 9 bases, with 18 bases between. The CDR3 sequence is 16 residues long. The CDR3 sequence is CASSQDRGRGGGEQFF. In DNA, the CDR3 is TGTGCCAGCAGCCAAGACCGAGGGAGAGGTGGCGGTGAGCAGTTCTTC.

This rearrangement joins TRBV7-8 to TRBJ2-3; D is uncertain. The germline V gene encodes CDR1 SGHVS and CDR2 FQNEAQ. This CDR3 is 16 amino acids long. The V end was cut by 7 bases, the J end by 0 bases, with 17 bases between. The CDR3 loop reads CASTREPQISTDTQYF. CDR3 in DNA: TGTGCCAGCACGAGAGAGCCACAGATAAGCACAGATACGCAGTATTTT.

V is TRBV6-6 and J is TRBJ1-4; 9 bases agree with TRBD1. Unmatched junction bases numbered 3, after V lost 5 bases and J lost 5 bases. This CDR3 is built from 14 residues. Germline CDR1 and CDR2: MNHNY and SVGAGI (reference sequence). The DNA of the CDR3 is TGTGCCAGCAGTACGGACAGGGGCAATGAAAAACTGTTTTTT. This gives the protein CASSTDRGNEKLFF.

The chain is built from TRBV27 and TRBJ1-1, with TRBD1 as a possible D gene (6 bases). Germline V CDR1 and CDR2: MNHEY, SMNVEV (reference sequence). The CDR3 runs to 13 residues. The V gene lost 5 bases and the J gene lost 4 bases, with 11 bases spanning the gap. The CDR3 DNA reads TGTGCCAGCAGTAATTTCAGGGGCACTGAAGCTTTCTTT. Its translation is CASSNFRGTEAFF.

The V call is TRBV28, the J call TRBJ1-5; maybe TRBD1 (5 bases). The CDR3 is made up of 12 amino acids. From germline, CDR1 is MDHEN and CDR2 SYDVKM. V was shortened by 4 bases and J by 5 bases, with 6 bases between the two germline ends. CDR3 in amino acids: CASSSRDQPQHF. The CDR3 region has the DNA TGTGCCAGCAGTTCCAGGGATCAGCCCCAGCATTTT. Variable domain in full (rest from reference TRBV28 and TRBJ1-5): DVKVTQSSRYLVKRTGEKVFLECVQDMDHENMFWYRQDPGLGLRLIYFSYDVKMKEKGDIPEGYSVSREKKERFSLILESASTNQTSMYLCASSSRDQPQHFGDGTRLSIL.

CDR3 sequence (DNA): TGTGCCAGCAGCTCCCACTACTCGGCCGGCCAGGGGACCGGGGAGCTGTTTTTT. Its translation: CASSSHYSAGQGTGELFF. The chain combines TRBV13 with TRBJ2-2; weak D call: TRBD1 (6 bases). The CDR3 has 18 amino acids. Germline V gene lookup returns CDR1 PRHDT and CDR2 FYEKMQ (reference sequence). The germline V and J ends were trimmed by 4 bases and 5 bases, with 23 bases remaining between them.

This sequence joins TRBV5-1 and TRBJ2-5; 7 positions agree with TRBD1. The CDR3 extends over 12 amino acids. Germline assignment: CDR1 SGHRS and CDR2 YFSETQ. V was pared by 4 bases and J by 9 bases, with 6 bases of the junction left unmatched. The CDR3 sequence: CASSPRDSPQYF. CDR3 DNA sequence: TGCGCCAGCAGCCCCAGGGACAGTCCCCAGTACTTC.

The chain carries TRBV13 and TRBJ2-5; the match to TRBD2 covers 14 bases. The CDR3 spans 16 residues. J was trimmed by 4 bases and V by 5 bases; bases with no gene match: 6. CDR1 is PRHDT and CDR2 is FYEKMQ in the germline V gene (reference sequence). This CDR3 is CASSPRLAGGSETQYF. The CDR3 coding sequence is TGTGCCAGCAGCCCTCGACTAGCGGGAGGGTCAGAGACCCAGTACTTC.

J is TRBJ2-1 and V is TRBV19; 8 bases align to TRBD2. Germline CDR1 LNHDA, CDR2 SQIVND (reference sequence). This CDR3 comprises 20 residues. V dropped 1 base and J dropped 0; count of bases not matched to a gene: 14. The chain's CDR3 is CASSIARPGLGTSSYNEQFF. In nucleotides, the CDR3 is TGTGCCAGTAGTATAGCACGACCGGGATTGGGGACTAGCTCCTACAATGAGCAGTTCTTC.

This clone was recorded once. The chain has TRBV7-9 and TRBJ2-1, with D perhaps matching TRBD1 (5 bases). The CDR3 is made up of 16 amino acids. V gave up 1 base and J gave up 6 bases, with 16 bases separating them. Germline V CDR1 and CDR2: SEHNR, FQNEAQ (reference sequence). The chain's CDR3 is CASSLGSGRDFNEQFF. The CDR3 region has the DNA TGTGCCAGCAGCTTAGGCTCGGGCAGGGATTTCAATGAGCAGTTCTTC.